This entry lists 10 T cell receptor beta chains sequenced from one sample in a study of quantifying T cell responses using KT2 cells. Study context: RNA was reverse transcribed with TCR alpha and beta constant-region primers.

An oligo carrying a UMI was ligated to the cDNA 3' end. An equimolar mix of RC1.1 and RC1.2 primed the beta chain across TRBC1 and TRBC2. TCRdb analysed the UMI-ligation and nested PCR reads with MiXCR anew, one entry per CDR3 protein. In the table there are tens of thousands of distinct CDR3 sequences, roughly 8% of which are singletons. The sequenced material came from PBMCs spiked with cells of the T cell clone KT2. These receptor sequences come from a human donor.

The V and J genes are TRBV7-6 and TRBJ2-1; no firm D call. The CDR3 covers 12 residues. Germline V CDR1 and CDR2: SGHVS, FNYEAQ. The V gene lost 5 bases and the J gene lost 3 bases, with 5 bases spanning the gap. The CDR3 reads CASSHNYNEQFF. CDR3 bases: TGTGCCAGCAGCCATAACTACAATGAGCAGTTCTTC.

A remark on this clonotype: This may be a read error, as it is one base from a much larger clone. The chain links TRBV4-2 to TRBJ2-2; D is perhaps TRBD2 (6 bases). The CDR3 has 15 residues. Trimming took 4 bases from V and 3 from J, leaving 12 bases between them. CDR1 and CDR2 (germline): LGHNA, YNFKEQ. The CDR3 spells CASSLNGTHTGELFF. CDR3 bases: TGTGCCAGCAGCCTCAACGGGACTCACACCGGGGAGCTGTTTTTT.

This clonotype appeared a few times. The chain is built from TRBV2 and TRBJ2-3, with 9 bases that match TRBD1. The germline V gene has CDR1 SNHLY and CDR2 FYNNEI. CDR3 length: 15 residues. J gave up 0 bases and V 7 bases, and 5 bases lay outside the gene matches. CDR3 protein: CASNFGTGSTDTQYF. CDR3 coding DNA: TGTGCCAGCAATTTCGGGACAGGGAGCACAGATACGCAGTATTTT. Looking up the rest from reference TRBV2 and TRBJ2-3 gives the full variable domain: EPEVTQTPSHQVTQMGQEVILRCVPISNHLYFYWYRQILGQKVEFLVSFYNNEISEKSEIFDDQFSVERPDGSNFTLKIRSTKLEDSAMYFCASNFGTGSTDTQYFGPGTRLTVL.

There are a few counts of this clonotype. V usage is TRBV4-1 and J usage is TRBJ1-6; D unresolved. The CDR3 is 15 residues long. Per the germline V gene, CDR1 is MGHRA and CDR2 is YSYEKL. The V end lost 2 bases, the J end lost 10 bases, and 15 bases lay between the germline ends. This CDR3 reads CASSQLLLAWSPLHF. The CDR3 coding sequence is TGCGCCAGCAGCCAACTCCTGCTTGCCTGGTCACCCCTCCACTTT.

This clonotype was detected many times. CDR3 sequence: CASSDGPQHF. The DNA for the CDR3 is TGTGCCAGCTCGGACGGGCCCCAGCATTTT. The J gene is TRBJ1-5, the V gene TRBV28; D uncertain. This CDR3 region has 10 residues. V was clipped by 8 bases and J by 9 bases, with 8 bases between them. The germline gives CDR1 MDHEN, CDR2 SYDVKM.

This clonotype was counted many times. The chain carries TRBV6-5 and TRBJ1-4; maybe TRBD1 (6 bases). CDR1 is MNHEY and CDR2 is SVGAGI in the germline V gene. Trimming left V 2 bases short and J 7 bases short, with 8 bases between. CDR3 length: 13 residues. The CDR3 nucleotides read TGTGCCAGCAGTTACACAGGGACTGAAAAACTGTTTTTT. Encoded protein: CASSYTGTEKLFF.

This clonotype was seen ten or more times. V is TRBV19 and J is TRBJ2-1; D might be TRBD2 (6 bases). The germline V and J ends were trimmed by 6 bases and 8 bases, with 20 bases remaining between them. CDR1 and CDR2 from the germline V gene are LNHDA and SQIVND (reference sequence). This CDR3 comprises 15 residues. The CDR3 spells CASRYGGGSLHEQFF. As DNA, the CDR3 is TGTGCCAGTAGATATGGGGGAGGTAGTCTCCATGAGCAGTTCTTC.

There are many counts of this clonotype. The V call is TRBV27, the J call TRBJ2-1; TRBD1 matches 9 bases. The CDR3 has 16 amino acids. Germline CDR1 reads MNHEY; CDR2 reads SMNVEV (reference sequence). The V segment lost 5 bases and the J segment 8 bases; nucleotides outside the gene matches: 13. As DNA, the CDR3 is TGTGCCAGCAGTGAACTCGGGACAGGGAGGCAACATGAGCAGTTCTTC. It yields the protein CASSELGTGRQHEQFF.

The chain combines TRBV6-5 with TRBJ1-2; maybe TRBD1 (5 bases). The CDR3 contains 13 residues. Germline CDR1 reads MNHEY; CDR2 reads SVGAGI. V lost 7 bases, J lost 8 bases, and 17 bases lay in between. The CDR3 spells CASTLGRGGGYTF. DNA of the CDR3: TGTGCCAGCACCCTCGGTCGGGGGGGGGGCTACACCTTC.

This clonotype was detected ten times or more. This sequence joins TRBV5-5 and TRBJ1-5; D may be TRBD1 (5 bases). The germline gives CDR1 SGHKS, CDR2 YYEKEE (reference sequence). V lost 4 bases and J 9 bases, leaving 17 bases between the germline ends. This CDR3 comprises 14 residues. The CDR3 DNA reads TGTGCCAGCAGCCTAACGGGACCCCTATCGCCCCAGCATTTT. Translated: CASSLTGPLSPQHF.